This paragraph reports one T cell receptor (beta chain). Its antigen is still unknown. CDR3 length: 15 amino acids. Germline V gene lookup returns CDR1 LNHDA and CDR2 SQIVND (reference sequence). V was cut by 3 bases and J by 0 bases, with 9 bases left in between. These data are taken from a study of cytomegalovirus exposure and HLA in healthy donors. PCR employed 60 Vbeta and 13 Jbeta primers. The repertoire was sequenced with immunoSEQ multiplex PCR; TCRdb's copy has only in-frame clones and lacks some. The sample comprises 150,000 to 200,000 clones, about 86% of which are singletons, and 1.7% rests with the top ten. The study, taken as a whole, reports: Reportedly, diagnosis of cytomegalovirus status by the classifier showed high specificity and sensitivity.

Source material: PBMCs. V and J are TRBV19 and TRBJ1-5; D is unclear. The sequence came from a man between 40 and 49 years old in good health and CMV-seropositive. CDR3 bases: TGTGCCAGTAGTATGGCAGATTATAGCAATCAGCCCCAGCATTTT. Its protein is CASSMADYSNQPQHF.